This T cell receptor beta chain comes out of a study of T cells in Graves' hyperthyroidism and ophthalmopathy. Comments on this clonotype: Its antigen is as yet unknown.

Using RNA transcripts as the source, TCR beta CDR3 regions were amplified. The HTBI primer set was used in a first-round RT-PCR of the TCR CDR3. MiXCR was run by TCRdb on the multiplex PCR reads, yielding one entry per CDR3 protein. The sample has roughly 380,000 distinct CDR3 sequences, roughly 14% seen once. Germline CDR1 SGHAT, CDR2 FQNNGV. V shed 6 bases, J shed 9 bases, and the junction held 5 bases outside the gene matches. CDR3 length: 14 amino acids. Whole-study findings and limits: Patients with ophthalmopathy were separated from those with stable hyperthyroidism by a 13 V-J model.

This TCR came from an older woman with Graves' hyperthyroidism. Sequenced input: blood. The rearrangement uses TRBV11-2 and TRBJ2-1; 13 nucleotides align to TRBD2. The CDR3 sequence is CASRSTSGRFEQFF. The CDR3 nucleotides read TGTGCCAGCAGGTCGACTAGCGGGAGGTTTGAGCAGTTCTTC.